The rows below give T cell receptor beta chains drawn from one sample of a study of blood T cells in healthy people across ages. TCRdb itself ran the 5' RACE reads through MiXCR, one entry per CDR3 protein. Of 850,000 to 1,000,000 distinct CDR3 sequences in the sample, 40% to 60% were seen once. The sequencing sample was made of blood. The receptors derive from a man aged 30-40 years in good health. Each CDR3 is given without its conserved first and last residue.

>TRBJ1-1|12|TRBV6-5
ASSYSRDRGLAF
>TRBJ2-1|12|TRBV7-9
ASSLGSTYNEQF
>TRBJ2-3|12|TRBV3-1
AGSQDLGRYTQY
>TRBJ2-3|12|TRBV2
ASRSGAGTDTQY
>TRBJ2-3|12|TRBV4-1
ASSQAPGVDTQY
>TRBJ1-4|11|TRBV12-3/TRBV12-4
ASSPRPDEKLF
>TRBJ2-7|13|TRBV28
ASSLKEAGSYEQY
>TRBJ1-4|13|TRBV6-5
ASSTRDRGLEKLF
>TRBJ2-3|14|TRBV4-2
ASSQPGTSGGDTQY
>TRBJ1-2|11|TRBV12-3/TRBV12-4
ASTKTAHYGYT
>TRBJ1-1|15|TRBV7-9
ASSLAEGSSRDTEAF
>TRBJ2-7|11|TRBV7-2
ASSEGAIHEQY
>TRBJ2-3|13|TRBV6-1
ASSEEAGGTDTQY
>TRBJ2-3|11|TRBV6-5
ASRPMVFDTQY
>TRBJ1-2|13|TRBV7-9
ASSRTGQGVFGYT
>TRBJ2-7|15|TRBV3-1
ASSQEVGQKHSYEQY
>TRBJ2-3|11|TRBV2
ASSETRGDTQY
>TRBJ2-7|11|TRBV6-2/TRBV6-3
ASQRRAGSEQY
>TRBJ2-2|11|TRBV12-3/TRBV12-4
ASSVSGSGELF
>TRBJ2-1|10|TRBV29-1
SAGQGDREQF
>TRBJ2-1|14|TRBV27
ARGTSSGTREDEQF
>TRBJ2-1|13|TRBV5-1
ASSLGETAANEQF
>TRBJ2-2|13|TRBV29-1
SASGGQTNTGELF
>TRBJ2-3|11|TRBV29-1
SVLTGRQDTQY
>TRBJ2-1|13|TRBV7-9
AGAAAIPEYNEQF
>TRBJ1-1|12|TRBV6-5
ASSYLGINTEAF
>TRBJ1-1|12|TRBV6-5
VAHDSLRNTEAF
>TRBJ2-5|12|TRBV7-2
ASSRSGGKETQY
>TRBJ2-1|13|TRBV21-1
ASSTWGRSYNEQF
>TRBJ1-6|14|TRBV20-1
SARDLQGMDNSPLH
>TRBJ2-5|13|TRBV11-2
ASSFYPGQGETQY
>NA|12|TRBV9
ASSVRAGAYEQY
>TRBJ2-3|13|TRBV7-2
ASSFPASGTDAQY
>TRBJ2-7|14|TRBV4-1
ASSQGRTGFSYEQY
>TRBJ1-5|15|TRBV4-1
ASSQDGRLGDNQPQH
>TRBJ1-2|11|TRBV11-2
ASSPRGDYGYT
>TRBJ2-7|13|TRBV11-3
ASSPGTPDSYEQY
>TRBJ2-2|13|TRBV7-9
ASSLTRELPGELF
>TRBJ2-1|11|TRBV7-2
ASSSRTNNEQF
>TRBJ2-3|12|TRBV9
ASSGDTRTDTRY
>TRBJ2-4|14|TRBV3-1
ASSPGLLLAKNIQY
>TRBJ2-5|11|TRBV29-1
SVELTGSETQY
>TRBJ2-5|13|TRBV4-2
ASSQELLAGETQY
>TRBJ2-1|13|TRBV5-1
ASSYGAGGNNEQF
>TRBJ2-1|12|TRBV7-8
ASSNPGLLNEQF
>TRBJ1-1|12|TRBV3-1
ASSRMGAGTEAF
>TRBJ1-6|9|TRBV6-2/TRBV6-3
ASSYKTPLH
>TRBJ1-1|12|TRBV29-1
SVGTGGASPEAF